This TCR beta chain was sequenced for a study of technical replicates of blood from a few donors. The germline V gene encodes CDR1 SGDLS and CDR2 YYNGEE. The CDR3 consists of 14 residues. J gave up 7 bases and V 2 bases, and 8 bases lay outside the gene matches. Some clones are missing from TCRdb's copy, which holds only in-frame ones; the method was immunoSEQ multiplex PCR. The sample yields some 79,000 clones, approximately 91% seen once. Sequencing was done on a sample of T cells isolated from PBMCs. This rearrangement joins TRBV9 to TRBJ2-7; 8 bases agree with TRBD1. This receptor was identified in a human donor in good health. Some clones in this sample may be carry-over from other donors' samples. As DNA, the CDR3 is TGTGCCAGCAGCGTCGGGACAGGCTTCCGAGAGCAGTACTTC. The encoded protein is CASSVGTGFREQYF.